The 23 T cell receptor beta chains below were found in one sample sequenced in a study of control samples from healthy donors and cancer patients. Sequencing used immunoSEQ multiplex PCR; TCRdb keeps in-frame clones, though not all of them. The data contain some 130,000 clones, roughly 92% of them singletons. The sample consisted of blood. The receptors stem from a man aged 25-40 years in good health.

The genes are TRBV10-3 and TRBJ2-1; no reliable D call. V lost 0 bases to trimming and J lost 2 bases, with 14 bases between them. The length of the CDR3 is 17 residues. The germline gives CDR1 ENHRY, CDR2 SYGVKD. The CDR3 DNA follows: TGTGCCATCAGTGAGTCGATCTGGCGGCCAACCTACAATGAGCAGTTCTTC. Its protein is CAISESIWRPTYNEQFF.

The CDR3 nucleotides are TGTGCCAGCAGCTTACAGGACAGCTACGGAGCCTACGAGCAGTACTTC. The encoded protein is CASSLQDSYGAYEQYF. The chain couples TRBV7-9 to TRBJ2-7, with a possible D match to TRBD1 (6 bases). V lost 2 bases to trimming and J lost 2 bases, with 16 bases between them. The length of the CDR3 is 16 residues. Germline V gives CDR1 SEHNR, CDR2 FQNEAQ (reference sequence).

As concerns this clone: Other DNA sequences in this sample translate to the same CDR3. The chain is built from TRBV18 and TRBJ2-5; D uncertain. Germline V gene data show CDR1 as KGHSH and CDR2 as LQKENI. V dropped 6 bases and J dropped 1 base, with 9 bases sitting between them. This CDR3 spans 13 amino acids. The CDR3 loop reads CASSSDRQETQYF. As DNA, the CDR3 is TGTGCCAGCTCGTCGGATCGCCAAGAGACCCAGTACTTC.

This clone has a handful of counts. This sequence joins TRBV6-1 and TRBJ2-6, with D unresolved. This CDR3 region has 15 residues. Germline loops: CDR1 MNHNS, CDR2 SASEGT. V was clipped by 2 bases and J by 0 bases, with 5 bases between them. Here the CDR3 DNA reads TGTGCCAGCAGTGAACTTAACTCTGGGGCCAACGTCCTGACTTTC. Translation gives CASSELNSGANVLTF.

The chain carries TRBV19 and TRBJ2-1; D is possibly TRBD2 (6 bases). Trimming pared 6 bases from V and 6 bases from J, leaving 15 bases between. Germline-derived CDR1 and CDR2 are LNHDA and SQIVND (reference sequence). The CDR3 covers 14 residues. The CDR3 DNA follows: TGTGCCAGTAGGGGACTTGTAAAGGGCAATGAGCAGTTCTTC. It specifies CASRGLVKGNEQFF.

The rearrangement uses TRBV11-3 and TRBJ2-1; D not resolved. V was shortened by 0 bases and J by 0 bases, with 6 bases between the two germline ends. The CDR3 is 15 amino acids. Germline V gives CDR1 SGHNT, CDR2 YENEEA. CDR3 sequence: CASSLDSSSYNEQFF. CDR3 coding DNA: TGTGCCAGCAGCTTAGACAGTTCCTCCTACAATGAGCAGTTCTTC.

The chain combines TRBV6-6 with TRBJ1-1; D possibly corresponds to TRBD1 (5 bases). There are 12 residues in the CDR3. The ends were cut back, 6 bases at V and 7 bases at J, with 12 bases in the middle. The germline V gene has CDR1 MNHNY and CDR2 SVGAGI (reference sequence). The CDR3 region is CASRNRQIEAFF. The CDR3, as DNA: TGTGCCAGCAGAAACAGACAGATTGAAGCTTTCTTT.

The DNA of the CDR3 is TGTGCCTGGAGTAAATTAGGTGGGCAGGGTAGACCCGGGGAGCTGTTTTTT. Its protein product is CAWSKLGGQGRPGELFF. This chain links TRBV30 with TRBJ2-2; maybe TRBD1 (5 bases). V was clipped by 2 bases and J by 6 bases, with 22 bases between them. The CDR3 runs to 17 residues. Germline CDR1 reads GTSNPN; CDR2 reads SVGIG (reference sequence).

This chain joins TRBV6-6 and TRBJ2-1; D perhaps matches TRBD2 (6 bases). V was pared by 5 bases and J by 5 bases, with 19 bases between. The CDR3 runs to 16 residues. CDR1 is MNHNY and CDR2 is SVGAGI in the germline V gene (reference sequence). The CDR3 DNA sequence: TGTGCCAGCAGTCCCCGTTCAGGGAGGTCGGACAATGAGCAGTTCTTC. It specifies CASSPRSGRSDNEQFF.

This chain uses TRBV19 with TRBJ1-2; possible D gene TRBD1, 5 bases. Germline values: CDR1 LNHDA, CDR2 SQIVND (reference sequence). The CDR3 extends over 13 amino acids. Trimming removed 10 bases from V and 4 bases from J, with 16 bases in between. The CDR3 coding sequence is TGTGCCACCCAAACTGGGGGGGGCTATGGCTACACCTTC. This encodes CATQTGGGYGYTF.

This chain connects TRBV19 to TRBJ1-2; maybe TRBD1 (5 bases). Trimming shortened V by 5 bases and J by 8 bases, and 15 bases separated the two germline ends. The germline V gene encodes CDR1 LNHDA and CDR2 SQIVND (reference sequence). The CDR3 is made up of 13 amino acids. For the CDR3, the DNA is TGTGCCAGTAGTCCCCGACAGTATATGGGCTACACCTTC. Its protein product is CASSPRQYMGYTF.

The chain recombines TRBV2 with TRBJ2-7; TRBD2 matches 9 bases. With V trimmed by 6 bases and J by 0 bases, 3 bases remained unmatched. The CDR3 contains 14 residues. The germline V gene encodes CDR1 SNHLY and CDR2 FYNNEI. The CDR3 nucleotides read TGTGCCAGCAGGACTAGCGGAATCTCCTACGAGCAGTACTTC. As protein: CASRTSGISYEQYF.

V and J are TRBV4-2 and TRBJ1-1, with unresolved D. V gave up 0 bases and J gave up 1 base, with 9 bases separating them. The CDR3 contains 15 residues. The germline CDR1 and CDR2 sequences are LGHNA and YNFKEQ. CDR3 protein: CASSQEDIRNTEAFF. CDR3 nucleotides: TGTGCCAGCAGCCAAGAAGATATACGGAACACTGAAGCTTTCTTT.

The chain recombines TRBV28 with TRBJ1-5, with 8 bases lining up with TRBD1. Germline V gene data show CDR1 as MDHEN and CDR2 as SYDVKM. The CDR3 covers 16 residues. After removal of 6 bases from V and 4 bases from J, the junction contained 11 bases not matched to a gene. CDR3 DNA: TGTGCCAGCAGGCGACCCGGGACAGGAACAAATCAGCCCCAGCATTTT. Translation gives CASRRPGTGTNQPQHF.

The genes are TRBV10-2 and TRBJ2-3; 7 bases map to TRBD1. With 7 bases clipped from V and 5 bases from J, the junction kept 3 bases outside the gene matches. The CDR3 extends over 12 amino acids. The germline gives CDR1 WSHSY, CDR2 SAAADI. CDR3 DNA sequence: TGCGCCAGCACAAGACAGGGAGATACGCAGTATTTT. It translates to CASTRQGDTQYF.

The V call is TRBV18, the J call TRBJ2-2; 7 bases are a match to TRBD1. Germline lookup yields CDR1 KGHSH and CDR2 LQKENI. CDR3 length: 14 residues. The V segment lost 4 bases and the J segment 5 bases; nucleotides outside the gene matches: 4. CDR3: CASSHIQGTGELFF. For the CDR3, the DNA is TGTGCCAGCTCACACATACAGGGGACCGGGGAGCTGTTTTTT. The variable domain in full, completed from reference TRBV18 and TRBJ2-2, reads NAGVMQNPRHLVRRRGQEARLRCSPMKGHSHVYWYRQLPEEGLKFMVYLQKENIIDESGMPKERFSAEFPKEGPSILRIQQVVRGDSAAYFCASSHIQGTGELFFGEGSRLTVL.

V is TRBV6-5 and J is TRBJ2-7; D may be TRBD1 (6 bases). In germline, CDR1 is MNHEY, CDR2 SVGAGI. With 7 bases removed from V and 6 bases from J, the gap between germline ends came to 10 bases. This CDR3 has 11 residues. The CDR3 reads CASMGACEQYF. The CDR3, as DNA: TGTGCCAGCATGGGGGCCTGCGAGCAGTACTTC.

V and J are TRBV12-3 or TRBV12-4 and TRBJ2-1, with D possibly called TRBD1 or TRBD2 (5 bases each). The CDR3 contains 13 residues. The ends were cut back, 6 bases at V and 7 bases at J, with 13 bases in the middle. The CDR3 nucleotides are TGTGCCAGCAGCAGATGGGACCATAATGAGCAGTTCTTC. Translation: CASSRWDHNEQFF.

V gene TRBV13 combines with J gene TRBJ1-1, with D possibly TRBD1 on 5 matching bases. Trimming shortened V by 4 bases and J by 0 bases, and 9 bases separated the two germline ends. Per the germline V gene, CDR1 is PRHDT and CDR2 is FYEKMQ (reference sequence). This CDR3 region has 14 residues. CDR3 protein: CASSYGHLNTEAFF. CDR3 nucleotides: TGTGCCAGCAGCTACGGACACCTGAACACTGAAGCTTTCTTT.

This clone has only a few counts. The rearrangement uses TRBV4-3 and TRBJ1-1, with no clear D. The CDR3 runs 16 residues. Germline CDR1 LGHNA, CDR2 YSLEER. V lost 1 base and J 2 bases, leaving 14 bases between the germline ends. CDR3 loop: CASSQVIREVNTEAFF. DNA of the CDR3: TGCGCCAGCAGCCAAGTGATTAGGGAAGTAAACACTGAAGCTTTCTTT.

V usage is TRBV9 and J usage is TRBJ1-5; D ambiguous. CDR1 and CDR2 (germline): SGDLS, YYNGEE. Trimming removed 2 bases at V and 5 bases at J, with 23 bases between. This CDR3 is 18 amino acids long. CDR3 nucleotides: TGTGCCAGCAGCGTCCTACCCCGAGTCCCATGGCAGGATCAGCCCCAGCATTTT. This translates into CASSVLPRVPWQDQPQHF.

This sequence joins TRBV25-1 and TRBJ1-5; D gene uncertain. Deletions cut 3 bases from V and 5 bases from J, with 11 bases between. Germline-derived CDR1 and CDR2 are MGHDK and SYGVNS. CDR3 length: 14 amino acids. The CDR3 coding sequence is TGTGCCAGCAGTGATAGTGGAACTGATCAGCCCCAGCATTTT. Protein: CASSDSGTDQPQHF.

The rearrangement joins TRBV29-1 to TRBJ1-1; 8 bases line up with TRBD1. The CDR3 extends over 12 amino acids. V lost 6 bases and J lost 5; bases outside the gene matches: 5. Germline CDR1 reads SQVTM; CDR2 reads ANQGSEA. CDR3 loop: CSVGQGLTEAFF. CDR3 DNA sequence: TGCAGCGTAGGACAGGGATTGACTGAAGCTTTCTTT.